The clone carrying this TCR beta chain appeared a few times. This sample includes further DNA sequences coding for the same CDR3. This entry comes from a study of blood T cell repertoires in COVID-19. The CDR3 consists of 11 residues. CDR1 is MNHNY, CDR2 SVGAGI, per germline (reference sequence). Trimming removed 4 bases from V and 6 bases from J, with 6 bases in between. Produced via immunoSEQ multiplex PCR; TCRdb's table is partial and in-frame only. The sample holds over 130,000 clones; around 90% are singletons and the top ten take approximately 2.5%. The sequence was obtained from a human donor with COVID-19, enrolled during active disease. The donor label of this sample is uncertain. V is TRBV6-6 and J is TRBJ1-2; no reliable D call. Sequenced sample: peripheral blood. CDR3 region: CASSLRDGYTF. For the CDR3, the DNA is TGTGCCAGCAGTTTACGAGATGGCTACACCTTC.